The 6 T cell receptor beta chains presented below share a single source sample, sequenced in a study of long-term antiretroviral therapy in people with HIV. It was version v3.0 of the immunoSEQ assay that was run at survey level. The data were produced by immunoSEQ multiplex PCR, yet TCRdb's version contains in-frame clones alone and is incomplete. The repertoire holds about 14,000 clones, with 65% to 80% as singletons. The sequencing here drew on unsorted PBMCs, taken 3.1 years after starting antiretroviral therapy. The source is a man aged 35 to 55 with HIV.

The chain combines TRBV6-1 with TRBJ1-2; no definite D call. V gave up 1 base and J gave up 8 bases, with 20 bases separating them. Germline CDR1 MNHNS, CDR2 SASEGT. The CDR3 length is 16 residues. CDR3 protein: CASSEGPYEVTFGYTF. CDR3 nucleotide sequence: TGTGCCAGCAGTGAAGGGCCTTACGAGGTCACTTTCGGCTACACCTTC.

V and J are TRBV2 and TRBJ1-5; D gene unclear. Germline CDR1 is SNHLY and CDR2 is FYNNEI. Trimming took off 1 base at V and 7 bases at J, with 20 bases between the two ends. The CDR3 runs to 17 residues. The CDR3 reads CASSEEVWTSGAQPQHF. CDR3 in DNA: TGTGCCAGCAGTGAAGAGGTATGGACGAGTGGTGCACAGCCCCAGCATTTT.

The chain joins TRBV5-1 to TRBJ1-1; D might be TRBD1 (6 bases). CDR3 length equals 16 residues. Trimming removed 4 bases from V and 0 bases from J, with 16 bases in between. CDR1 is SGHRS and CDR2 is YFSETQ in the germline V gene. CDR3 sequence: CASSEQGAGMNTEAFF. The CDR3 DNA sequence: TGCGCCAGCAGCGAACAGGGTGCGGGTATGAACACTGAAGCTTTCTTT. Full variable domain (outside the CDR3, taken from reference TRBV5-1 and TRBJ1-1): KAGVTQTPRYLIKTRGQQVTLSCSPISGHRSVSWYQQTPGQGLQFLFEYFSETQRNKGNFPGRFSGRQFSNSRSEMNVSTLELGDSALYLCASSEQGAGMNTEAFFGQGTRLTVV.

This clone was counted only a few times. The V call is TRBV14, the J call TRBJ1-2; D remains ambiguous. The ends were cut back, 3 bases at V and 1 base at J, with 6 bases in the middle. CDR1 and CDR2 (germline): SGHDN, FVKESK. The CDR3 runs to 13 residues. The CDR3 nucleotides read TGTGCCAGCAGCCAGGAGCTTAACTATGGCTACACCTTC. As protein: CASSQELNYGYTF.

V gene TRBV18 combines with J gene TRBJ2-2; TRBD1 might be the D (6 bases). CDR3 size: 15 residues. Germline lookup yields CDR1 KGHSH and CDR2 LQKENI. Trimming took off 2 bases at V and 1 base at J, with 8 bases between the two ends. CDR3 in DNA: TGTGCCAGCTCACCAGTGACAGGGAACACCGGGGAGCTGTTTTTT. This translates into CASSPVTGNTGELFF.

This clone showed up just a few times. This chain joins TRBV11-2 and TRBJ1-2; D not resolved. CDR3 length: 14 amino acids. The V end lost 4 bases, the J end lost 2 bases, and 11 bases lay between the germline ends. CDR1 is SGHAT and CDR2 is FQNNGV in the germline V gene. CDR3 coding DNA: TGTGCCAGCAGCTCCTGGACGGTGAACTATGGCTACACCTTC. Translation gives CASSSWTVNYGYTF.